This T cell receptor (beta chain) was captured by sequencing in a study of control samples from healthy donors and cancer patients. In germline, CDR1 is SGHVS, CDR2 FQNEAQ. This CDR3 has 14 residues. Trimming cost V 0 bases and J 1 base, with 6 bases left between them. The method was immunoSEQ multiplex PCR; TCRdb's version includes in-frame clones alone and lacks a portion of them. The table has some 130,000 clones, 85% to 95% seen once. The chain joins TRBV7-8 to TRBJ1-1; the D is unclear. The origin of this receptor is a young man in good health. Sample: blood. The CDR3 reads CASSLAPGNTEAFF. The CDR3 nucleotides are TGTGCCAGCAGCTTAGCTCCAGGGAACACTGAAGCTTTCTTT. The full variable domain, rest sourced from reference TRBV7-8 and TRBJ1-1, is GAGVSQSPRYKVAKRGQDVALRCDPISGHVSLFWYQQALGQGPEFLTYFQNEAQLDKSGLPSDRFFAERPEGSVSTLKIQRTQQEDSAVYLCASSLAPGNTEAFFGQGTRLTVV.